This TCR beta chain was profiled in a study of blood T cell repertoires in COVID-19. Turning to the study itself: Specimens from acute and convalescent COVID-19 originated in the United States, Italy and Spain. PBMCs, B-cell-depleted T cells, or T cells provided the cDNA or gDNA that made up the material.

In the original processing: Estimated nucleated cell counts came from reference gene primer amplification. Clones were read by immunoSEQ multiplex PCR, and TCRdb kept only the in-frame ones, dropping some. V, J and clone size derive from that table, while D and trimming were established from the DNA sequence. The table records 150,000 to 200,000 clones, 84% of them present only once. The CDR3 has 15 residues. Germline CDR1 and CDR2: MNHEY and SMNVEV (reference sequence). The V segment lost 8 bases and the J segment 4 bases; nucleotides outside the gene matches: 3. The sequenced material came from peripheral blood. The chain links TRBV27 to TRBJ2-2; 14 bases fit TRBD2. The clonotype comes from a human donor in a cohort sampled during active COVID-19. The CDR3 region has the DNA TGTGCCAGCTGGACTAGCGGGGGGCCCACCGGGGAGCTGTTTTTT. Translated, it gives CASWTSGGPTGELFF.